This T cell receptor beta chain appears in the sequencing data of a study of tumor and adjacent non-tumor tissue in lung cancer. Study as a whole: The cohort had approximately 13 adenocarcinoma, 2 squamous cell and 1 small cell patients.

V lost 1 base and J 3 bases, leaving 10 bases between the germline ends. The germline gives CDR1 SGHAT, CDR2 FQNNGV. CDR3 length: 14 amino acids. General study findings and limits: Tumor TCR diversity, when higher, was linked to shorter survival. Tumor repertoires had a smaller top 100 clone share than normal lung. Tumor tissue had significantly higher TCR diversity than normal lung.

Concerning this clonotype itself: Its target is unknown. Lacking the conserved final phenylalanine or tryptophan, this CDR3 likely reflects a read error.

The template was RNA from unsorted bulk tissue. This non-tumor lung sample came from over 3 cm beyond the tumor edge. The library came from three nested PCR rounds adapted from ARM-PCR protocols. TCRdb used MiXCR to reprocess the multiplex PCR reads, holding one entry per CDR3 protein. The sample has approximately 68,000 distinct CDR3 sequences, roughly 77% seen once; the top ten hold roughly 45%. This chain links TRBV11-2 with TRBJ2-7; D possibly corresponds to TRBD2 (5 bases). The sequenced material came from distant non-tumor lung tissue. The receptor's source is a man aged 55 to 70 with non-small cell lung cancer. CDR3 residues: CASSLAPGIYEQYL. For the CDR3, the DNA is TGTGCCAGCAGCTTAGCACCCGGGATCTACGAGCAGTACCTC.